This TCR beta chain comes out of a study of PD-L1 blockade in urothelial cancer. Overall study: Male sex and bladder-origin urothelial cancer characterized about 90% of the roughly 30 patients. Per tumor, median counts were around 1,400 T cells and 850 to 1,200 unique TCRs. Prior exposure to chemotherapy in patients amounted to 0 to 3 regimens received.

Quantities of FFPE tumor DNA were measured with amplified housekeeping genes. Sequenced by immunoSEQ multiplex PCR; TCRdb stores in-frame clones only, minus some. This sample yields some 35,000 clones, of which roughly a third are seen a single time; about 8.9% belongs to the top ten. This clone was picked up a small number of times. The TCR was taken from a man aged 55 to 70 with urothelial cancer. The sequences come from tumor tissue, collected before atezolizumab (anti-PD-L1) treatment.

CDR3 amino acids: CASSVEAGPVNTEAFF. Here the CDR3 DNA reads TGTGCCAGCAGCGTAGAGGCCGGTCCGGTGAACACTGAAGCTTTCTTT. The rearrangement links TRBV9 to TRBJ1-1; no clear D. CDR3 length equals 16 residues. The V end lost 0 bases, the J end lost 0 bases, and 12 bases lay between the germline ends. The germline V gene has CDR1 SGDLS and CDR2 YYNGEE.